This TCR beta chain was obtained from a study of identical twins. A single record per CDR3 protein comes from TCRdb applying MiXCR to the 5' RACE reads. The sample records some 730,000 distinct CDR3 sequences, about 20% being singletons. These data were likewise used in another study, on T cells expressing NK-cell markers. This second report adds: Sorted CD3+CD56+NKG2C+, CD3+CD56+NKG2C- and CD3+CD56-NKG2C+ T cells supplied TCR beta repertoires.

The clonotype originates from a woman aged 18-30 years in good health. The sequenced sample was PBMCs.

CDR3 in amino acids: CASSSTQNSYEQYF. The CDR3 DNA is TGTGCCAGCAGCTCCACTCAGAACTCCTACGAGCAGTACTTC. This chain links TRBV27 with TRBJ2-7; D unresolved. The CDR3 runs to 14 residues. CDR1 and CDR2 from the germline V gene are MNHEY and SMNVEV (reference sequence). V was trimmed by 6 bases and J by 0 bases, leaving 12 bases between them.